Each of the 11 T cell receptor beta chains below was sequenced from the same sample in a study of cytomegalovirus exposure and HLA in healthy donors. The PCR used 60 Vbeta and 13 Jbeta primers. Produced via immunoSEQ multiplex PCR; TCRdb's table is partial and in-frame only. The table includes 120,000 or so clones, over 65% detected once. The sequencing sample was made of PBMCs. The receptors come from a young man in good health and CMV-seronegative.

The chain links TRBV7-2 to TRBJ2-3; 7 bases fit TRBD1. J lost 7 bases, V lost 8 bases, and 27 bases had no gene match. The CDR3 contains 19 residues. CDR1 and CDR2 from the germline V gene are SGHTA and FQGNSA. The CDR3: CASPLGTELGQGLRNTQYF. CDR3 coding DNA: TGTGCCAGCCCCTTAGGGACAGAACTAGGGCAGGGTCTTAGAAATACGCAGTATTTT.

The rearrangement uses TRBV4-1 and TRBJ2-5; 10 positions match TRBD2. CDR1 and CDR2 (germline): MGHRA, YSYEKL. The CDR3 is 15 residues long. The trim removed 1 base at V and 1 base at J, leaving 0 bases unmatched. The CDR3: CASSQGLAGQETQYF. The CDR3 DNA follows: TGCGCCAGCAGCCAAGGACTAGCGGGCCAAGAGACCCAGTACTTC.

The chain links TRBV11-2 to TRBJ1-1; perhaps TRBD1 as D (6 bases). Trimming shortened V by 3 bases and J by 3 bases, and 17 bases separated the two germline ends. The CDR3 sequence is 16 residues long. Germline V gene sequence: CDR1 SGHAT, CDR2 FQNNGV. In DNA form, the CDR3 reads TGTGCCAGCAGCTTTCCTCCCAGGGGATCCGACACTGAAGCTTTCTTT. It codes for CASSFPPRGSDTEAFF.

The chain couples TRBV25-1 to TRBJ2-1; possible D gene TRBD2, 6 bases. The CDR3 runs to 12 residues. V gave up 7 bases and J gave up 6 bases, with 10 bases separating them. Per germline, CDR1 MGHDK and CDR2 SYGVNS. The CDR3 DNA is TGTGCCAGCATTGGAGCGGGCAATGAGCAGTTCTTC. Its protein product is CASIGAGNEQFF.

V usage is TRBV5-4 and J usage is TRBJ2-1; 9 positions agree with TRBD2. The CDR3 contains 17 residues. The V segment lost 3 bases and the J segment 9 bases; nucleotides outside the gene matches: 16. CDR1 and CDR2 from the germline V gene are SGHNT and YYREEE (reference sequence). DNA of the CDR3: TGTGCCAGCAGCTATCCCAGGACTAGCGAAGAGTGGAGTGAGCAGTTCTTC. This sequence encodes CASSYPRTSEEWSEQFF.

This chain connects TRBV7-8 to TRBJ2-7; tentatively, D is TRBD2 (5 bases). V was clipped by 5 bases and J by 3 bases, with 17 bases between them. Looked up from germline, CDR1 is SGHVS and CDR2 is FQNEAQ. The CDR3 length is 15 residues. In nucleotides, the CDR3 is TGTGCCAGCAGCGCCAGCGGTCCCCTGGTCTACGAGCAGTACTTC. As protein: CASSASGPLVYEQYF.

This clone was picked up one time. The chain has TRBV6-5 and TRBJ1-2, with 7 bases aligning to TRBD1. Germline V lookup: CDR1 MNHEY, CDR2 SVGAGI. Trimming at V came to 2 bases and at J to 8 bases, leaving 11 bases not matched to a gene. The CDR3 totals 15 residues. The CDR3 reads CASSYLPTGLYGYTF. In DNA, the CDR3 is TGTGCCAGCAGTTACCTCCCGACAGGGCTTTACGGCTACACCTTC.

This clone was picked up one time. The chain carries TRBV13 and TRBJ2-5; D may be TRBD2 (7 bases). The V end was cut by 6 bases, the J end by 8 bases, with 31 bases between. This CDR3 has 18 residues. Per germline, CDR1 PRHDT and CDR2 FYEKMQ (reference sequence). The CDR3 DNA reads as TGTGCCAGCAGTCGGAGGGGGGGAGCGGGATCGCCCACTTTAACCCAGTACTTC. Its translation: CASSRRGGAGSPTLTQYF.

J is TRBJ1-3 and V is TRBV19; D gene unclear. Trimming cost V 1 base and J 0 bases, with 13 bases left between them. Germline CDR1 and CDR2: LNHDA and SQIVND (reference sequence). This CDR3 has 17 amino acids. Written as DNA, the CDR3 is TGTGCCAGTAGTATAGGAGCGAACCCTTTCTCTGGAAACACCATATATTTT. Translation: CASSIGANPFSGNTIYF.

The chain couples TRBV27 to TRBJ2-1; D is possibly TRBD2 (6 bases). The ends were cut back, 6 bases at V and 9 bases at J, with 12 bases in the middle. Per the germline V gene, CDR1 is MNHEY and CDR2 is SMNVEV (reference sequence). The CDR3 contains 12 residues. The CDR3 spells CASSATRIEQFF. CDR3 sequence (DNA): TGTGCCAGCAGCGCGACTAGGATTGAGCAGTTCTTC.

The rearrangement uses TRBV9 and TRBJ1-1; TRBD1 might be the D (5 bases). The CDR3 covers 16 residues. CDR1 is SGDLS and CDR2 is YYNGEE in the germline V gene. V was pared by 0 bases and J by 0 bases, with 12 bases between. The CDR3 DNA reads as TGTGCCAGCAGCGTAGGATACAGGACAATGAACACTGAAGCTTTCTTT. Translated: CASSVGYRTMNTEAFF.